A single sample gave rise to the 30 T cell receptor beta chains below, sequenced in a study of T cells in Graves' hyperthyroidism and ophthalmopathy. Researchers amplified the TCR beta CDR3 regions from RNA transcripts. With the HTBI primer set, the TCR CDR3 went through a first round of RT-PCR. One entry per CDR3 protein results from TCRdb running MiXCR on the multiplex PCR reads. The sample yields about 420,000 distinct CDR3 sequences, approximately 14% seen once. Sequenced input: blood. The receptors originated from a woman aged 18 to 35 with Graves' hyperthyroidism.

Many counts were recorded for this clonotype. V usage is TRBV5-1 and J usage is TRBJ2-1; TRBD2 might be the D (5 bases). Trimming cost V 1 base and J 8 bases, with 10 bases left between them. The CDR3 totals 13 residues. Germline V CDR1 and CDR2: SGHRS, YFSETQ. This CDR3 is CASSLYSDYEQFF. The DNA for the CDR3 is TGCGCCAGCAGCTTGTATAGCGACTATGAGCAGTTCTTC.

V is TRBV28 and J is TRBJ2-5; 9 positions agree with TRBD2. The CDR3 sequence is 16 residues long. Germline V gene data show CDR1 as MDHEN and CDR2 as SYDVKM. With 7 bases clipped from V and 5 bases from J, the junction kept 14 bases outside the gene matches. CDR3 residues: CASTTLSGSPRETQYF. Written as DNA, the CDR3 is TGTGCCAGCACAACCCTTAGCGGGAGCCCTCGGGAGACCCAGTACTTC.

Ten or more counts support this clonotype. This chain joins TRBV3-1 and TRBJ2-7, with a weak D call TRBD1 (6 bases). Between the trimmed V and J ends, which lost 1 base and 6 bases, there was a span of 13 bases. The V gene's germline CDR1 is LGHDT and CDR2 YNNKEL (reference sequence). The CDR3 contains 14 residues. CDR3 DNA sequence: TGTGCCAGCAGCCAAGCCGGTTACAGGGCCGAGCAGTACTTC. Protein: CASSQAGYRAEQYF.

This clonotype was counted many times. The chain uses TRBV4-1 and TRBJ2-7; 10 bases are a match to TRBD2. The CDR3 runs 13 residues. Germline V CDR1 and CDR2: MGHRA, YSYEKL. V trimming: 4 bases; J trimming: 10 bases; junction bases outside the gene matches: 7. In nucleotides, the CDR3 is TGCGCCAGCAGCCCACAGCGGGGGGGCGAACAGTACTTC. Its translation is CASSPQRGGEQYF.

At least ten counts were recorded for this clonotype. The rearrangement links TRBV7-9 to TRBJ1-2, with 8 positions matching TRBD1. This CDR3 is 15 amino acids long. With V trimmed by 0 bases and J by 3 bases, 3 bases remained unmatched. Germline V lookup: CDR1 SEHNR, CDR2 FQNEAQ (reference sequence). The DNA for the CDR3 is TGTGCCAGCAGCTTAGCTGGGACAGGAGACTATGGCTACACCTTC. It codes for CASSLAGTGDYGYTF.

This clonotype was recorded a few times. The chain is built from TRBV6-5 and TRBJ1-2; D may be TRBD1 (5 bases). Germline CDR1 reads MNHEY; CDR2 reads SVGAGI. This CDR3 contains 15 residues. Trimming stripped 0 bases from V and 4 bases from J, with 12 bases between. The CDR3 here is CASSYSVTETYGYTF. CDR3 in DNA: TGTGCCAGCAGTTACTCAGTGACAGAGACCTATGGCTACACCTTC.

This clonotype showed up many times. The chain joins TRBV12-3 or TRBV12-4 to TRBJ1-2; D gene ambiguous. V dropped 9 bases and J dropped 4 bases, with 6 bases sitting between them. The CDR3 extends over 10 amino acids. The DNA for the CDR3 is TGTGCCAGTTATTTCTATGGCTACACCTTC. It translates to CASYFYGYTF.

This clonotype has ten or more counts. At one end, the junction sequence differs from germline, possibly due to a read error. The chain carries TRBV28 and TRBJ2-5, with TRBD1 matching over 11 bases. Germline CDR1 is MDHEN and CDR2 is SYDVKM. This CDR3 spans 16 amino acids. Here the CDR3 reads CANSSGTGGVLETQYF. In DNA form, the CDR3 reads TGTGCCAACAGTTCCGGGACAGGGGGAGTTTTAGAGACCCAGTACTTC.

The chain links TRBV28 to TRBJ1-2, with 9 bases lining up with TRBD1. The CDR3 sequence is 15 residues long. Germline CDR1 is MDHEN and CDR2 is SYDVKM. The V and J ends lost 8 bases and 5 bases, in that order; junction bases with no gene match: 12. The DNA for the CDR3 is TGTGCCAGCGGATGGGGACAGGGAGGAGGGTATGGCTACACCTTC. Translated, it gives CASGWGQGGGYGYTF.

As to this clonotype: A read error may account for a junction end that differs from germline. V gene TRBV4-1 combines with J gene TRBJ1-4, with D possibly being TRBD1 (5 bases). Germline CDR1 reads MGHRA; CDR2 reads YSYEKL. The CDR3 totals 15 residues. The CDR3 spells CTSSRKGRTNEKLFF. CDR3 in DNA: TGCACCAGCAGCCGGAAGGGGAGGACTAATGAAAAACTGTTTTTT.

This clonotype was detected a few times. The chain carries TRBV7-9 and TRBJ2-1, with D unclear. This CDR3 has 12 residues. The ends were cut back, 1 base at V and 9 bases at J, with 7 bases in the middle. Germline CDR1 and CDR2: SEHNR and FQNEAQ (reference sequence). The CDR3 sequence: CASSLVGFEQFF. CDR3 in DNA: TGTGCCAGCAGCTTAGTTGGGTTTGAGCAGTTCTTC. Using reference TRBV7-9 and TRBJ2-1 for the parts outside the CDR3, the full variable domain is DTGVSQNPRHKITKRGQNVTFRCDPISEHNRLYWYRQTLGQGPEFLTYFQNEAQLEKSRLLSDRFSAERPKGSFSTLEIQRTEQGDSAMYLCASSLVGFEQFFGPGTRLTVL.

V and J are TRBV20-1 and TRBJ1-1; no clear D. The CDR3 has 14 amino acids. Germline CDR1 reads DFQATT; CDR2 reads SNEGSKA (reference sequence). Trimming pared 0 bases from V and 2 bases from J, leaving 10 bases between. The CDR3 loop is CSARDSAVNTEAFF. The CDR3 nucleotides are TGCAGTGCTAGAGATTCGGCGGTTAACACTGAAGCTTTCTTT.

The chain carries TRBV6-2 or TRBV6-3 and TRBJ2-3, with a possible D match to TRBD1 (5 bases). The V end lost 1 base, the J end lost 2 bases, and 13 bases lay between the germline ends. Germline-derived CDR1 and CDR2 are MNHEY and SVGEGT. The CDR3 is 16 amino acids. The CDR3: CASSYLTLGDTDTQYF. The CDR3 DNA follows: TGTGCCAGCAGTTACTTGACATTAGGGGACACAGATACGCAGTATTTT.

Ten or more counts support this clonotype. This chain uses TRBV20-1 with TRBJ2-4; 10 positions agree with TRBD2. Germline trimming cut 2 bases from V and 3 bases from J; bases unmatched to any gene: 4. CDR1 is DFQATT, CDR2 SNEGSKA, per germline (reference sequence). There are 15 residues in the CDR3. This CDR3 is CSARTSGIGKNIQYF. CDR3 DNA sequence: TGCAGTGCTAGAACTAGCGGGATTGGCAAAAACATTCAGTACTTC.

This clonotype was observed at least ten times. The chain uses TRBV12-5 and TRBJ2-1; no definite D call. Trimming took off 0 bases at V and 5 bases at J, with 8 bases between the two ends. The germline CDR1 and CDR2 sequences are LGHNT and FRNRAP. There are 14 residues in the CDR3. CDR3 amino acids: CASGLVRAHNEQFF. CDR3 in DNA: TGTGCTAGTGGTTTGGTACGAGCCCACAATGAGCAGTTCTTC.

This clonotype was seen at least ten times. J is TRBJ2-1 and V is TRBV6-1; the D gene is possibly TRBD2 (5 bases). The CDR3 covers 14 residues. Germline V gene lookup returns CDR1 MNHNS and CDR2 SASEGT. V was pared by 10 bases and J by 0 bases, with 13 bases between. CDR3 region: CATKAVRSYNEQFF. The CDR3 DNA reads TGTGCCACCAAAGCGGTCCGCTCCTACAATGAGCAGTTCTTC.

This chain joins TRBV20-1 and TRBJ2-3; unclear D gene. V was pared by 0 bases and J by 6 bases, with 31 bases between. The CDR3 contains 20 residues. Germline V gives CDR1 DFQATT, CDR2 SNEGSKA (reference sequence). This CDR3 reads CSARDPYQFISRRVVDTQYF. The CDR3 DNA reads TGCAGTGCTAGAGATCCTTATCAGTTTATCTCCAGGCGTGTGGTGGATACGCAGTATTTT.

This clonotype was observed a few times. A read error is possible here, since a much larger clone lies one base away. V and J are TRBV15 and TRBJ2-5, with TRBD1 matching 7 bases. The germline CDR1 and CDR2 sequences are LNHNV and YYDKDF (reference sequence). V was clipped by 5 bases and J by 2 bases; unmatched bases: 8. CDR3 length: 15 residues. In nucleotides, the CDR3 is TGTGCCACCAGCGAGAGACAGGGCGTGCAAGAGACCCAGTACTTC. Amino acids: CATSERQGVQETQYF. Complete variable domain (other parts from reference TRBV15 and TRBJ2-5): DAMVIQNPRYQVTQFGKPVTLSCSQTLNHNVMYWYQQKSSQAPKLLFHYYDKDFNNEADTPDNFQSRRPNTSFCFLDIRSPGLGDTAMYLCATSERQGVQETQYFGPGTRLLVL.

The V gene is TRBV19, the J gene TRBJ2-7, with 7 bases identical to TRBD1. The CDR3 is 16 amino acids. Trimming removed 5 bases from V and 5 bases from J; junction bases left unmatched: 15. The V gene's germline CDR1 is LNHDA and CDR2 SQIVND (reference sequence). DNA of the CDR3: TGTGCCAGTAGTCCTCTCCGACAGGGATTGACCCACGAGCAGTACTTC. It translates to CASSPLRQGLTHEQYF.

This clonotype appeared many times. The chain is built from TRBV12-3 or TRBV12-4 and TRBJ2-2, with 7 bases aligning to TRBD2. CDR3 length: 15 residues. After removal of 6 bases from V and 1 base from J, the junction contained 5 bases not matched to a gene. CDR3 sequence: CASRSSGVNTGELFF. CDR3 DNA sequence: TGTGCCAGCAGGTCCAGCGGGGTGAACACCGGGGAGCTGTTTTTT.

This clonotype appeared many times. V is TRBV3-1 and J is TRBJ2-3, with a weak D call TRBD1 (6 bases). The CDR3 length is 16 residues. CDR1 LGHDT and CDR2 YNNKEL come from the germline V gene (reference sequence). The ends were cut back, 3 bases at V and 0 bases at J, with 13 bases in the middle. The CDR3, as DNA: TGTGCCAGCAGCCATACGGACAGCGCCAGCACAGATACGCAGTATTTT. Translating gives CASSHTDSASTDTQYF.

This rearrangement joins TRBV9 to TRBJ2-7; tentative D call: TRBD2 (6 bases). The V end was cut by 3 bases, the J end by 4 bases, with 20 bases between. Germline V gene sequence: CDR1 SGDLS, CDR2 YYNGEE. The CDR3 is 16 residues long. The CDR3 sequence is CASSASPGTGYYEQYF. The CDR3 nucleotides are TGTGCCAGCAGCGCATCTCCCGGGACTGGTTATTACGAGCAGTACTTC.

This clonotype has a single count. This clone may be a read error of a much larger clone one base away. V and J are TRBV4-1 and TRBJ2-5, with a possible D match to TRBD2 (5 bases). This CDR3 has 15 residues. Looked up from germline, CDR1 is MGHRA and CDR2 is YSYEKL. The CDR3 DNA reads TGCGTCAGCAGCCAAGATCGGGCTAGCTGGGAGACCCAGTACTTC. Its translation: CVSSQDRASWETQYF.

The chain couples TRBV20-1 to TRBJ2-1, with 9 bases aligning to TRBD2. V was pared by 2 bases and J by 6 bases, with 8 bases of the junction left unmatched. CDR1 and CDR2 (germline): DFQATT, SNEGSKA (reference sequence). The CDR3 extends over 15 amino acids. DNA for the CDR3: TGCAGTGCTAGACTAGCGGGACCGCCGGGCAATGAGCAGTTCTTC. Amino acid sequence: CSARLAGPPGNEQFF.

The sample holds a few counts of this clonotype. The rearrangement uses TRBV20-1 and TRBJ2-5, with 9 bases lining up with TRBD2. J gave up 2 bases and V 7 bases, and 5 bases lay outside the gene matches. Germline CDR1 DFQATT, CDR2 SNEGSKA (reference sequence). This CDR3 has 13 residues. CDR3 in amino acids: CSVKAGGQETQYF. The CDR3 bases are TGCAGTGTTAAGGCGGGGGGGCAAGAGACCCAGTACTTC.

This rearrangement joins TRBV7-9 to TRBJ2-7, with 9 bases fitting TRBD1. From germline, CDR1 is SEHNR and CDR2 FQNEAQ (reference sequence). Unmatched junction bases numbered 7, after V lost 5 bases and J lost 2 bases. This CDR3 contains 15 residues. CDR3 loop: CASSPPTGGPYEQYF. CDR3 DNA sequence: TGTGCCAGCAGCCCTCCTACAGGGGGCCCCTACGAGCAGTACTTC.

This clonotype was seen repeatedly, ten times or more. The CDR3 region is CASSQDAGPGAETQYF. The CDR3 DNA sequence: TGTGCCAGCAGCCAAGATGCGGGACCTGGGGCAGAGACCCAGTACTTC. The rearrangement links TRBV3-1 to TRBJ2-5; D perhaps matches TRBD2 (6 bases). CDR1 is LGHDT, CDR2 YNNKEL, per germline (reference sequence). V was shortened by 0 bases and J by 4 bases, with 15 bases between the two germline ends. The CDR3 runs to 16 residues.

This clonotype occurred many times. This sequence joins TRBV5-5 and TRBJ1-5, with TRBD1 identical over 11 bases. The V gene end was trimmed by 3 bases and the J gene end by 7 bases; junction bases not matched to a gene: 3. Germline-derived CDR1 and CDR2 are SGHKS and YYEKEE (reference sequence). This CDR3 contains 14 residues. CDR3 sequence: CASSSGQGAQPQHF. In DNA form, the CDR3 reads TGTGCCAGCAGCTCAGGACAGGGGGCACAGCCCCAGCATTTT.

This clonotype was seen more than once but under ten times. The chain couples TRBV11-3 to TRBJ2-4; D not resolved. The CDR3 runs to 15 residues. Germline CDR1 is SGHNT and CDR2 is YENEEA. The germline V and J ends were trimmed by 1 base and 0 bases, with 7 bases remaining between them. The CDR3 bases are TGTGCCAGCAGCTTAGGTCCTCTAGCCAAAAACATTCAGTACTTC. This gives the protein CASSLGPLAKNIQYF.

This clonotype has ten or more counts. The chain joins TRBV7-9 to TRBJ2-5; 11 nucleotides line up with TRBD1. CDR1 is SEHNR, CDR2 FQNEAQ, per germline (reference sequence). CDR3 length: 14 residues. V trimming: 6 bases; J trimming: 5 bases; junction bases outside the gene matches: 5. CDR3 loop: CASSRTGGDETQYF. CDR3 sequence (DNA): TGTGCCAGCAGTCGGACAGGGGGCGACGAGACCCAGTACTTC.